This is a list of T cell receptor beta chains from one sample in a study of CD8 T cells in Susac syndrome. TCRdb itself ran the immunoSEQ multiplex PCR reads through MiXCR, one entry per CDR3 protein. The profile shows 100,000 to 150,000 distinct CDR3 sequences, roughly 93% of them singletons. Sequenced: CD8+ T cells from PBMCs. These receptors came from a human donor with multiple sclerosis. Both conserved end residues are part of each CDR3. D genes are given only for firm matches. Only part of the rows carry a size: once, few, many, or a class if the clone is expanded.

D	size	V	J	DNA	CDR3
TRBD2	-	TRBV2	TRBJ2-3	TGTGCCAGCACCCAAGAGGCTAGCGGGGGCGCAGCCACCTCCACAGATACGCAGTATTTT	CASTQEASGGAATSTDTQYF
-	-	TRBV4-1	TRBJ1-2	TGCGCCAGCAGCCAAGTTAAGGGATTGGATGGCTACACCTTC	CASSQVKGLDGYTF
-	-	TRBV11-3	TRBJ2-5	TGTGCCAGCAGTTGGACAGACCAAGAGACCCAGTACTTC	CASSWTDQETQYF
-	-	TRBV28	TRBJ1-2	TGTGCCAGCAGTTTACCCTTGAGTAGGGCAATCTATGGCTACACCTTC	CASSLPLSRAIYGYTF
TRBD1	-	TRBV29-1	TRBJ2-5	TGCAGCGTTGAGGGGGGCCGGGACAGGGGGCGACTAGCGGAACAAGAGACCCAGTACTTC	CSVEGGRDRGRLAEQETQYF
TRBD1	-	TRBV4-1	TRBJ2-7	TGCGCCAGCAGCCAAACCAGGGGGCGGGAGCAGTACTTC	CASSQTRGREQYF
-	once	TRBV28	TRBJ1-2	TGTGCCAGCAGTTTATCAGGTGGAAGAGGCTACACCTTC	CASSLSGGRGYTF
-	few	TRBV19	TRBJ2-3	TGTGCCAGTAGTATGGGAAGAGATACGCAGTATTTT	CASSMGRDTQYF
-	-	TRBV13	TRBJ2-7	TGTGCCAGCAGCTTAGGACGAATCCTTTACGAGCAGTACTTC	CASSLGRILYEQYF
-	-	TRBV13	TRBJ2-7	TGTGCCAGCAGCCCGACGACAGGATCGACCTACGAGCAGTACTTC	CASSPTTGSTYEQYF
TRBD1	-	TRBV14	TRBJ1-2	TGTGCCAGCAGCATCGGACAGGGCTTAAATGTAAACTATGGCTACACCTTC	CASSIGQGLNVNYGYTF
-	-	TRBV5-6	TRBJ2-5	TGTGCCAGCGTGACGGGGGGCCAAAGGGAGACCCAGTACTTC	CASVTGGQRETQYF
TRBD1	-	TRBV19	TRBJ2-7	TGTGCCAGTAGTACCCGGGACAGGGACTACGAGCAGTACTTC	CASSTRDRDYEQYF
-	-	TRBV20-1	TRBJ2-5	TGCAGTGCTAGAGATTATTATCGACAGGAAGAGACCCAGTACTTC	CSARDYYRQEETQYF
-	-	TRBV5-1	TRBJ2-2	TGCGCCAGCAGCTTGTTGCCGGCCGGGGAGCTGTTTTTT	CASSLLPAGELFF
TRBD1	-	TRBV4-1	TRBJ2-1	TGCGCCAGCAGCCAGGGACAGGGGTTGGGGAATGAGCAGTTCTTC	CASSQGQGLGNEQFF
-	-	TRBV20-1	TRBJ1-1	TGCAGTGCTAGACCCAATGGGGGGGGCACTGAAGCTTTCTTT	CSARPNGGGTEAFF
TRBD2	once	TRBV10-3	TRBJ2-1	TGTGCCATCAGCCCTAAGGAATCATGGACTAGCGGGAGGATAGTTGAGCAGTTCTTC	CAISPKESWTSGRIVEQFF
-	-	TRBV12-3/TRBV12-4	TRBJ2-1	TGTGCCAGCAGTTTAGGGGGCCCTGGTGGGGGGAATGAGCAGTTCTTC	CASSLGGPGGGNEQFF
-	-	TRBV30	TRBJ2-2	TGTGCCTGGAGTGTACAAGCGGAGACCGGGGAGCTGTTTTTT	CAWSVQAETGELFF
-	once	TRBV5-5	TRBJ2-1	TGTGCCAGCAGCTTGGCGTCTGGCCATGAGCAGTTCTTC	CASSLASGHEQFF
TRBD1	-	TRBV7-9	TRBJ1-1	TGTGCCAGCAGCCTAACTAGACAGGGGTACACTGAAGCTTTCTTT	CASSLTRQGYTEAFF
TRBD1	-	TRBV4-1	TRBJ1-1	TGCGCCAGCAGCCAAGCAGGACAGGGGTATGGTCCGGACACTGAAGCTTTCTTT	CASSQAGQGYGPDTEAFF
TRBD1	-	TRBV7-9	TRBJ1-2	TGTGCCAGCAGCTACTCGACAGGGGGACACTATGGCTACACCTTC	CASSYSTGGHYGYTF
TRBD1	-	TRBV30	TRBJ1-2	TGTGCCTGGAGTAGGACAGGGGGGAACTATGGCTACACCTTC	CAWSRTGGNYGYTF
-	-	TRBV27	TRBJ1-1	TGTGCCAGCAGTTTGCGGGACGGAGGCACTGAAGCTTTCTTT	CASSLRDGGTEAFF
TRBD1	-	TRBV24-1	TRBJ1-5	TGTGCCACCAGCGTACAGGGGCGGCCCCAGCATTTT	CATSVQGRPQHF
TRBD1	-	TRBV27	TRBJ1-5	TGTGCCAGCAGTTCGGGACAGGGGTTGGTTCAGCCCCAGCATTTT	CASSSGQGLVQPQHF
TRBD2	-	TRBV6-5	TRBJ2-1	TGTGCCAGCAGTTACTCTGAGCGGGGGGAGCAGTTCTTC	CASSYSERGEQFF
TRBD1	-	TRBV12-3/TRBV12-4	TRBJ2-3	TGTGCCAGCAGTTTTGGGGACAGGGGCACAGATACGCAGTATTTT	CASSFGDRGTDTQYF
TRBD2	-	TRBV20-1	TRBJ2-3	TGCAGTGCTAGAGATCGCGCGGGGGGGCCTGTGGATACGCAGTATTTT	CSARDRAGGPVDTQYF
-	-	TRBV24-1	TRBJ2-2	TGTGCCACCAGTGATTTGACCGGACAAGCGAACACCGGGGAGCTGTTTTTT	CATSDLTGQANTGELFF
-	-	TRBV4-1	TRBJ2-3	TGCGCCAGCAGCCTACTACCCTCGGAGTCCCCAGATACGCAGTATTTT	CASSLLPSESPDTQYF
-	once	TRBV5-8	TRBJ2-1	TGTGCCAGCAGCTTGCTGCTTCTAAATGAGCAGTTCTTC	CASSLLLLNEQFF
-	-	TRBV10-3	TRBJ2-2	TGTGCCATCGGATCCCACAGGGTAGACGACACCGGGGAGCTGTTTTTT	CAIGSHRVDDTGELFF
-	-	TRBV14	TRBJ1-2	TGTGCCAGCAGCCAGGGTTTGGTCTATGGCTACACCTTC	CASSQGLVYGYTF
-	few	TRBV7-9	TRBJ2-1	TGTGCCAGCAGCTCGGCGAGCTCCTACAATGAGCAGTTCTTC	CASSSASSYNEQFF
TRBD1	-	TRBV6-1	TRBJ2-7	TGTGCCAGCAATCCCGGGACAGTCTACGAGCAGTACTTC	CASNPGTVYEQYF
-	-	TRBV2	TRBJ2-1	TGTGCCAGCAGTGAAAGCTTGACAGGTCTGTTCTTC	CASSESLTGLFF
-	-	TRBV7-2	TRBJ2-5	TGTGCCAGCAGCTTGCCTCCCGTAGAGACCCAGTACTTC	CASSLPPVETQYF
TRBD2	-	TRBV9	TRBJ2-1	TGTGCCAGCAGCGGGACTAGCGGGGACTCCTACAATGAGCAGTTCTTC	CASSGTSGDSYNEQFF
TRBD1	-	TRBV10-2	TRBJ1-2	TGCGCCAGCAGCGCCAACAGGGGCGATGGCTACACCTTC	CASSANRGDGYTF
TRBD2	-	TRBV20-1	TRBJ2-4	TGCAGTGCTAGAGTTGGGGGAGGGCCCTCGAGGAACATTCAGTACTTC	CSARVGGGPSRNIQYF
TRBD1	once	TRBV27	TRBJ2-7	TGTGCCAGCAGTTCCCAACACAGGGGGCTCTACTACGAGCAGTACTTC	CASSSQHRGLYYEQYF
-	-	TRBV6-5	TRBJ1-2	TGTGCCAGCAGACCGGGCCTACTCTATGGCTACACCTTC	CASRPGLLYGYTF
-	-	TRBV28	TRBJ2-2	TGTGCCAGCAGGGCCGACAGTAACACCGGGGAGCTGTTTTTT	CASRADSNTGELFF
-	-	TRBV5-6	TRBJ2-7	TGTGCCAGCAGGTCCCCAGGCGGCTACGAGCAGTACTTC	CASRSPGGYEQYF
-	-	TRBV9	TRBJ1-5	TGTGCCAGCAGCCGCGGGGAAGGAAGCAATCAGCCCCAGCATTTT	CASSRGEGSNQPQHF
-	once	TRBV20-1	TRBJ2-7	TGCAGTGCTAGAGAGTTCGCCGGGACTGGTACCTACGAGCAGTACTTC	CSAREFAGTGTYEQYF
TRBD1	-	TRBV6-5	TRBJ2-6	TGTGCCAGCAGTTACACACGGGATATCAGGGGGTTCCAAACCCGCAACGTCCTGACTTTC	CASSYTRDIRGFQTRNVLTF
-	-	TRBV9	TRBJ1-2	TGTGCCAGCAGCGGGACCGACTATGGCTACACCTTC	CASSGTDYGYTF
-	-	TRBV5-1	TRBJ2-7	TGCGCCAGCAGCTTGGCCGGACTTACCTACGAGCAGTACTTC	CASSLAGLTYEQYF
-	-	TRBV4-1	TRBJ2-1	TGCGCCAGCAGCCAAGCAAGCGACTACAATGAGCAGTTCTTC	CASSQASDYNEQFF
TRBD1	-	TRBV7-9	TRBJ1-2	TGTGCCAGCAGCTTAGCGGAGGGACAGGGCCATGGCTACACCTTC	CASSLAEGQGHGYTF
-	-	TRBV11-2	TRBJ2-6	TGTGTCGCAGGTGGCTCTGGGGCCAACGTCCTGACTTTC	CVAGGSGANVLTF